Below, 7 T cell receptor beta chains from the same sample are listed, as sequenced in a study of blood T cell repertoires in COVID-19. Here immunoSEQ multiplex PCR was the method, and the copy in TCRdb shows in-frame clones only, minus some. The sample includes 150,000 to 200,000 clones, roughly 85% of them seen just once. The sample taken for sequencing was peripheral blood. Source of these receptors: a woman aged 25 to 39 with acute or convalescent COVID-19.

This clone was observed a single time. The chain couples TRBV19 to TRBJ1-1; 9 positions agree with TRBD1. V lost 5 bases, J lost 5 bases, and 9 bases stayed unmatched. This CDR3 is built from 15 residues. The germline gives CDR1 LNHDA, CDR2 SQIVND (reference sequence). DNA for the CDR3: TGTGCCAGTAGTCCCCGACAGGGGGGTAGGACTGAAGCTTTCTTT. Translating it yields CASSPRQGGRTEAFF.

The CDR3 region has the DNA TGCGCCAGCAGCTGGGCCGCCTCAAGAGGGGAGCTGTTTTTT. Encoded protein: CASSWAASRGELFF. The rearrangement joins TRBV5-1 to TRBJ2-2; no clear D gene. The CDR3 covers 14 residues. Germline V gene data show CDR1 as SGHRS and CDR2 as YFSETQ. V was cut by 3 bases and J by 8 bases, with 14 bases left in between.

DNA of the CDR3: TGTGCCAGCAGTTACCCTGTATACGAGCAGTACTTC. Amino acids: CASSYPVYEQYF. The rearrangement links TRBV6-2 or TRBV6-3 to TRBJ2-7; D not certain. This CDR3 contains 12 residues. From germline, CDR1 is MNHEY and CDR2 SVGEGT. Deletions cut 2 bases from V and 4 bases from J, with 6 bases between.

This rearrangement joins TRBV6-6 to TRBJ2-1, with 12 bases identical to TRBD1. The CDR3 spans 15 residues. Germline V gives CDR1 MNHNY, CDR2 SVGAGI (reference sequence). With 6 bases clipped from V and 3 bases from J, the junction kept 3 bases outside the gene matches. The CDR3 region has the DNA TGTGCCAGCAGCCGGGACAGGGGGCACTACAATGAGCAGTTCTTC. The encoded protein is CASSRDRGHYNEQFF.

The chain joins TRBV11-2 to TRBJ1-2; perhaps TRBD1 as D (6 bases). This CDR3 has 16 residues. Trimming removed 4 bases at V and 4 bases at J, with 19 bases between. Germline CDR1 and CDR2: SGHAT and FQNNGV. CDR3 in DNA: TGTGCCAGCAGCTCCGGGGGGGCGCGGGAGGGCTATGGCTACACCTTC. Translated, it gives CASSSGGAREGYGYTF. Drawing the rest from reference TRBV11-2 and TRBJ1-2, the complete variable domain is EAGVAQSPRYKIIEKRQSVAFWCNPISGHATLYWYQQILGQGPKLLIQFQNNGVVDDSQLPKDRFSAERLKGVDSTLKIQPAKLEDSAVYLCASSSGGAREGYGYTFGSGTRLTVV.

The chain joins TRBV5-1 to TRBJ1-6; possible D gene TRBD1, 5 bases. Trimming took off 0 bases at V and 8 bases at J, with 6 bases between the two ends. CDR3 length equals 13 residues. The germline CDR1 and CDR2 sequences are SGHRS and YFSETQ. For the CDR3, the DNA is TGCGCCAGCAGCTTGGAAGGGGATTCACCCCTCCACTTT. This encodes CASSLEGDSPLHF. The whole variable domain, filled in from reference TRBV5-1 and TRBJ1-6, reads KAGVTQTPRYLIKTRGQQVTLSCSPISGHRSVSWYQQTPGQGLQFLFEYFSETQRNKGNFPGRFSGRQFSNSRSEMNVSTLELGDSALYLCASSLEGDSPLHFGNGTRLTVT.

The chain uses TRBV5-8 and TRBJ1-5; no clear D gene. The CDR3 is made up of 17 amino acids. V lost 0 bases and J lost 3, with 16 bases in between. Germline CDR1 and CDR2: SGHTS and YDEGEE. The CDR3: CASSLAGMWRVNQPQHF. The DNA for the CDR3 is TGTGCCAGCAGCTTGGCGGGTATGTGGAGGGTCAATCAGCCCCAGCATTTT.